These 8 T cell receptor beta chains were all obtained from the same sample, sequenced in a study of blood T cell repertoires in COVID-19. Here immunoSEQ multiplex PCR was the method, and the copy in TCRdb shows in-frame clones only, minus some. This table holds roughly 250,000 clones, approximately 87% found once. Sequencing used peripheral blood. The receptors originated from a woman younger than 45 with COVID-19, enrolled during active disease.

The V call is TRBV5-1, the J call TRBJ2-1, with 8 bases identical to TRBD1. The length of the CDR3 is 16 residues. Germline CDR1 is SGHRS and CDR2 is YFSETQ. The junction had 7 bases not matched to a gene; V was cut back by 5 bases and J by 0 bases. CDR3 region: CASRSGGFSSYNEQFF. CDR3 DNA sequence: TGCGCCAGCAGGTCAGGGGGCTTTAGCTCCTACAATGAGCAGTTCTTC.

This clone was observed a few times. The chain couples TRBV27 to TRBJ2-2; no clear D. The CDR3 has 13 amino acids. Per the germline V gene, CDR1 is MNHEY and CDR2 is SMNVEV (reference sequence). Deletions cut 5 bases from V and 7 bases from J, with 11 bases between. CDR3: CASSLPANGELFF. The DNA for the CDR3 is TGTGCCAGCAGTCTCCCCGCGAACGGGGAGCTGTTTTTT.

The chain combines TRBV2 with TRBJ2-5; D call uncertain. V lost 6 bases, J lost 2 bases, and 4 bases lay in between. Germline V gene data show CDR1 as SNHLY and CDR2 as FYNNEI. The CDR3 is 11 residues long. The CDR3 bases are TGTGCCAGCAGCAAACAAGAGACCCAGTACTTC. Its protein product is CASSKQETQYF.

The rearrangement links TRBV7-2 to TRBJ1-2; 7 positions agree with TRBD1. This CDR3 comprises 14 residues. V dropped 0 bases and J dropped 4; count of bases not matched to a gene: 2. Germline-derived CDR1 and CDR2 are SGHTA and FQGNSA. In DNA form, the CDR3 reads TGTGCCAGCAGCTTAGCCGGGACAGCCTATGGCTACACCTTC. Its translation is CASSLAGTAYGYTF. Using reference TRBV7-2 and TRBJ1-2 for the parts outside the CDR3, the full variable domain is GAGVSQSPSNKVTEKGKDVELRCDPISGHTALYWYRQSLGQGLEFLIYFQGNSAPDKSGLPSDRFSAERTGGSVSTLTIQRTQQEDSAVYLCASSLAGTAYGYTFGSGTRLTVV.

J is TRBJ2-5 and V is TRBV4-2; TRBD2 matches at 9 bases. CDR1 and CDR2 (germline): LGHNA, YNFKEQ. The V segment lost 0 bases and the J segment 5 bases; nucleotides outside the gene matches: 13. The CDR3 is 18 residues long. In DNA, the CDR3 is TGTGCCAGCAGCCAAGATCAAAGCGGGGGGCCCTCCAGGGAGACCCAGTACTTC. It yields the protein CASSQDQSGGPSRETQYF.

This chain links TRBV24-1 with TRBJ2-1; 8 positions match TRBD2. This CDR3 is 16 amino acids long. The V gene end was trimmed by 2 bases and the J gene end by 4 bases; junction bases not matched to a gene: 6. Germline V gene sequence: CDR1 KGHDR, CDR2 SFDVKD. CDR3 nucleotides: TGTGCCACCAGTGATTCCGGGGGGGGCCTATACAATGAGCAGTTCTTC. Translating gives CATSDSGGGLYNEQFF.

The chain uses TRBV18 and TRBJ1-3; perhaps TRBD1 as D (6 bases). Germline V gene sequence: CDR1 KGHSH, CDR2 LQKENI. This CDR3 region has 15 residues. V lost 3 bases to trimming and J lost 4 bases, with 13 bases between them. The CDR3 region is CASSPTTDRGNTIYF. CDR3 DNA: TGTGCCAGCTCACCGACTACCGACAGGGGAAACACCATATATTTT.

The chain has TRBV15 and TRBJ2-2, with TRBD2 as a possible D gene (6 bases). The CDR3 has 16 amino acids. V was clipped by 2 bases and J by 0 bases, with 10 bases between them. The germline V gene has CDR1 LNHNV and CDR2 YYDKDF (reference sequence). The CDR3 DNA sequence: TGTGCCACCAGCAGATCACTAGCAACGAACACCGGGGAGCTGTTTTTT. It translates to CATSRSLATNTGELFF. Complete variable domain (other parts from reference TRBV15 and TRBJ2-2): DAMVIQNPRYQVTQFGKPVTLSCSQTLNHNVMYWYQQKSSQAPKLLFHYYDKDFNNEADTPDNFQSRRPNTSFCFLDIRSPGLGDTAMYLCATSRSLATNTGELFFGEGSRLTVL.